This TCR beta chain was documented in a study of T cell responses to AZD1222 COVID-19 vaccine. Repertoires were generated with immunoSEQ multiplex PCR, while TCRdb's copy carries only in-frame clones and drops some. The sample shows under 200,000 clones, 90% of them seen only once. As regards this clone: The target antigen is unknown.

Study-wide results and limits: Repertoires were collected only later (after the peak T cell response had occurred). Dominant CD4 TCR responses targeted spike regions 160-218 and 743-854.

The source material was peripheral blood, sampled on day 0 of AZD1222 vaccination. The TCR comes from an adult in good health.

CDR3 residues: CASTQSFDRTTYGYTF. The CDR3 coding sequence is TGTGCCAGCACCCAATCCTTTGACAGGACGACCTATGGCTACACCTTC. The chain joins TRBV11-2 to TRBJ1-2, with D maybe TRBD1 (6 bases). V was cut by 7 bases and J by 4 bases, with 22 bases left in between. CDR3 length: 16 residues. CDR1 is SGHAT, CDR2 FQNNGV, per germline.